Listed here are 15 T cell receptor beta chains from one sample, sequenced in a study of identifying expanded T cells in peripheral blood. Some clones are missing from TCRdb's copy, which holds only in-frame ones; the method was immunoSEQ multiplex PCR. This table holds 100,000 or so clones, around 88% found once. Sequenced: blood. The receptors derive from a person between 18 and 70 years old in good health.

CDR3 sequence reads: CSVESWGTQETQYF. The CDR3, as DNA: TGCAGCGTTGAGTCGTGGGGCACTCAAGAGACCCAGTACTTC. This sequence joins TRBV29-1 and TRBJ2-5; TRBD1 might be the D (5 bases). V lost 3 bases to trimming and J lost 2 bases, with 13 bases between them. The V gene's germline CDR1 is SQVTM and CDR2 ANQGSEA. The CDR3 contains 14 residues.

V usage is TRBV28 and J usage is TRBJ1-1; D call uncertain. This CDR3 contains 11 residues. CDR1 is MDHEN, CDR2 SYDVKM, per germline. V was pared by 7 bases and J by 3 bases, with 6 bases between. The CDR3 nucleotides are TGTGCCAGCATTACGCACACTGAAGCTTTCTTT. Translation: CASITHTEAFF.

As for this clone: The conserved phenylalanine or tryptophan normally closing the CDR3 is absent here, so this likely arose from a read error. The chain links TRBV30 to TRBJ1-2, with D tentatively TRBD1 (5 bases). This CDR3 is 14 amino acids long. With 0 bases removed from V and 8 bases from J, the gap between germline ends came to 16 bases. Germline loops: CDR1 GTSNPN, CDR2 SVGIG (reference sequence). CDR3 in amino acids: CAWSVSQGAQGYTL. As DNA, the CDR3 is TGTGCCTGGAGTGTATCGCAGGGCGCGCAGGGCTACACCCTC.

This rearrangement joins TRBV28 to TRBJ2-5, with D perhaps TRBD1 (6 bases). The germline CDR1 and CDR2 sequences are MDHEN and SYDVKM. V shed 5 bases and J shed 3 bases, with 16 bases lying between them. The CDR3 spans 15 residues. CDR3 region: CASSPGDILEETQYF. The CDR3 bases are TGTGCCAGCAGTCCAGGGGACATCCTGGAAGAGACCCAGTACTTC.

The table lists this clone with a count of one. This rearrangement joins TRBV7-9 to TRBJ2-4, with 8 bases fitting TRBD1. The V segment lost 5 bases and the J segment 9 bases; nucleotides outside the gene matches: 12. CDR1 SEHNR and CDR2 FQNEAQ come from the germline V gene (reference sequence). This CDR3 spans 15 amino acids. The CDR3 protein is CASSKTGTGHGIQYF. The CDR3 DNA follows: TGTGCCAGCAGCAAAACCGGGACAGGCCATGGCATTCAGTACTTC.

The gene calls are TRBV30 and TRBJ2-2, with 9 bases that match TRBD1. J was trimmed by 5 bases and V by 0 bases; bases with no gene match: 7. Germline CDR1 and CDR2: GTSNPN and SVGIG (reference sequence). This CDR3 contains 16 residues. The CDR3 loop reads CAWSVSRTGETGELFF. The CDR3 nucleotides read TGTGCCTGGAGTGTATCCAGGACAGGGGAAACCGGGGAGCTGTTTTTT.

The J gene is TRBJ1-1, the V gene TRBV7-9; possible D gene TRBD1, 5 bases. Trimming left V 2 bases short and J 1 base short, with 11 bases between. The CDR3 has 15 amino acids. Per germline, CDR1 SEHNR and CDR2 FQNEAQ (reference sequence). In nucleotides, the CDR3 is TGTGCCAGCAGCTTAAGGGCAGGGAAGAACACTGAAGCTTTCTTT. Translation gives CASSLRAGKNTEAFF.

This clone has a handful of counts. This chain joins TRBV5-4 and TRBJ2-6; D is possibly TRBD2 (6 bases). The CDR3 sequence is 16 residues long. In germline, CDR1 is SGHNT, CDR2 YYREEE (reference sequence). Trimming removed 4 bases at V and 4 bases at J, with 15 bases between. CDR3 DNA: TGTGCCAGCAGCGGCGTCCGGGGGTCGGGGGCCAACGTCCTGACTTTC. Its translation: CASSGVRGSGANVLTF.

The rearrangement links TRBV9 to TRBJ2-3; 10 bases line up with TRBD2. Germline CDR1 is SGDLS and CDR2 is YYNGEE. CDR3 length: 14 residues. V was clipped by 4 bases and J by 6 bases; unmatched bases: 5. CDR3 sequence (DNA): TGTGCCAGCAGCTCCCCAGCGGGGGGGGATACGCAGTATTTT. This gives the protein CASSSPAGGDTQYF.

In this sample, this clone turned up once. The chain is built from TRBV5-4 and TRBJ2-5; 7 nucleotides agree with TRBD1. Germline lookup yields CDR1 SGHNT and CDR2 YYREEE (reference sequence). This CDR3 has 15 amino acids. The junction had 11 bases not matched to a gene; V was cut back by 4 bases and J by 5 bases. This chain's CDR3 is CASSPVIGGPETQYF. The CDR3 DNA sequence: TGTGCCAGCAGCCCGGTCATAGGGGGCCCGGAGACCCAGTACTTC.

The chain has TRBV6-1 and TRBJ2-3; D is undetermined. V lost 3 bases, J lost 0 bases, and 7 bases lay in between. The CDR3 covers 14 residues. Looked up from germline, CDR1 is MNHNS and CDR2 is SASEGT. This CDR3 reads CASSDLLSTDTQYF. CDR3 sequence (DNA): TGTGCCAGCAGTGATCTATTGAGCACAGATACGCAGTATTTT.

This chain links TRBV18 with TRBJ1-1; 7 bases agree with TRBD1. The CDR3 is 12 residues long. The junction had 3 bases not matched to a gene; V was cut back by 3 bases and J by 8 bases. The germline V gene encodes CDR1 KGHSH and CDR2 LQKENI. The CDR3 sequence: CASSPNRGEAFF. The CDR3 nucleotides read TGTGCCAGCTCACCGAACAGGGGAGAAGCTTTCTTT.

This rearrangement joins TRBV7-9 to TRBJ2-5; 8 nucleotides line up with TRBD2. Per the germline V gene, CDR1 is SEHNR and CDR2 is FQNEAQ (reference sequence). The CDR3 spans 15 residues. Trimming took 2 bases from V and 0 from J; bases not matched to a gene: 2. The CDR3 DNA reads as TGTGCCAGCAGCTTATTAGCGGGAAACCAAGAGACCCAGTACTTC. Its protein is CASSLLAGNQETQYF.

V is TRBV2 and J is TRBJ1-1, with D maybe TRBD1 (5 bases). Deletions cut 3 bases from V and 2 bases from J, with 10 bases between. CDR3 length: 14 amino acids. Germline V gene data show CDR1 as SNHLY and CDR2 as FYNNEI. The CDR3 coding sequence is TGTGCCAGCAGTGACAGGGAGCGAAACACTGAAGCTTTCTTT. The encoded protein is CASSDRERNTEAFF.

V and J are TRBV4-3 and TRBJ2-1; D call uncertain. Per germline, CDR1 LGHNA and CDR2 YSLEER. Trimming took off 0 bases at V and 0 bases at J, with 12 bases between the two ends. This CDR3 comprises 17 residues. The CDR3 bases are TGCGCCAGCAGCCAAGACGGCGTTCCAAGCTCCTACAATGAGCAGTTCTTC. Protein product: CASSQDGVPSSYNEQFF.